This TCR beta chain derives from a study of T cell responses to AZD1222 COVID-19 vaccine. Between the trimmed V and J ends, which lost 1 base and 4 bases, there was a span of 10 bases. This CDR3 region has 13 residues. Germline V gene sequence: CDR1 GTSNPN, CDR2 SVGIG (reference sequence). The table lists this clone with a count of one. Assay: immunoSEQ multiplex PCR; the TCRdb copy retains only in-frame clones and omits some. This table holds 120,000 or so clones, about 89% found once. The chain joins TRBV30 to TRBJ1-2; D is unresolved. The TCR comes from an adult in good health. Sequencing used peripheral blood, obtained on day 0 of AZD1222 vaccination. Written as DNA, the CDR3 is TGTGCCTGGAGTGAAACCCCCTCCTATGGCTACACCTTC. Its protein product is CAWSETPSYGYTF.